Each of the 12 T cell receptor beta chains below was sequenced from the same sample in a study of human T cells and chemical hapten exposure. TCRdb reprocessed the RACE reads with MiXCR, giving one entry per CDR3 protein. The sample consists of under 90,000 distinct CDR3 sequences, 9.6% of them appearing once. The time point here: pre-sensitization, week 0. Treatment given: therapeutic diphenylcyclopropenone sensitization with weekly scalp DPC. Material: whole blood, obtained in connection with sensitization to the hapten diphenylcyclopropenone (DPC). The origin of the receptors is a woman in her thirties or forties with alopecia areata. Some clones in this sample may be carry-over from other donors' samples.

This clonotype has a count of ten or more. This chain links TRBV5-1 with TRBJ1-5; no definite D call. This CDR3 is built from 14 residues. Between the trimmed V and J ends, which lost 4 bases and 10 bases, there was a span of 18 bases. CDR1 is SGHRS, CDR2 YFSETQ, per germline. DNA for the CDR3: TGCGCCAGCAGCCCCCTCCCGGAGGTGTCTCCCCAGCATTTT. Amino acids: CASSPLPEVSPQHF.

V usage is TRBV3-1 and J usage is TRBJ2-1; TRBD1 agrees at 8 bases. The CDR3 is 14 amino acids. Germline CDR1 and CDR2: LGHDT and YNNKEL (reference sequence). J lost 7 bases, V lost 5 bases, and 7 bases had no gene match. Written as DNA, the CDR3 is TGTGCCAGCAGCAGAGCGACAGGGGAGAATGAGCAGTTCTTC. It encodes CASSRATGENEQFF.

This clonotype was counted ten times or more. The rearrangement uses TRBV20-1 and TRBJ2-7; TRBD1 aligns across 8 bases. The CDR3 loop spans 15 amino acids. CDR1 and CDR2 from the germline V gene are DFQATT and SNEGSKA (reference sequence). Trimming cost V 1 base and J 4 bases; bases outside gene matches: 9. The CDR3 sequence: CSARARTGPGYEQYF. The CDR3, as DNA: TGCAGTGCTAGAGCCCGGACAGGGCCTGGGTACGAGCAGTACTTC.

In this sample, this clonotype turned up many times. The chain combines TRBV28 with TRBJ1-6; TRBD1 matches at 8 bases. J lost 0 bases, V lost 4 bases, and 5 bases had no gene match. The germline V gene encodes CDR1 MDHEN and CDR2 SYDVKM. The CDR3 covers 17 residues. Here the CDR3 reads CASSSGTGSSYNSPLHF. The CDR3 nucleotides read TGTGCCAGCAGTTCAGGGACAGGAAGCTCCTATAATTCACCCCTCCACTTT.

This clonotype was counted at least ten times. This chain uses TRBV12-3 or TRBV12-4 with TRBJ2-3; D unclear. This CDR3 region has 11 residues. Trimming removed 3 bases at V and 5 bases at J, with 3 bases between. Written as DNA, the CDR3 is TGTGCCAGCAGTTTCATAGATACGCAGTATTTT. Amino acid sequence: CASSFIDTQYF.

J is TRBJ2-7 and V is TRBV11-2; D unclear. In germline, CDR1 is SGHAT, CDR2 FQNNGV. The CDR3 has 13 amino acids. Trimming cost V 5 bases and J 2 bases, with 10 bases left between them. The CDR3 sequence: CASSQELPYEQYF. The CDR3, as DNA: TGTGCCAGCAGCCAGGAACTACCCTACGAGCAGTACTTC.

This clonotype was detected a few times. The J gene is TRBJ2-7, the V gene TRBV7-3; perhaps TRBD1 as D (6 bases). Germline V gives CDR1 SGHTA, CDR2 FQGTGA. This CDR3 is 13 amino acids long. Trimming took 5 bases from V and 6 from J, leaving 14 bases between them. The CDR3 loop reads CASSVNRASEQYF. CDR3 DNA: TGTGCCAGCAGCGTCAACAGGGCCTCCGAGCAGTACTTC.

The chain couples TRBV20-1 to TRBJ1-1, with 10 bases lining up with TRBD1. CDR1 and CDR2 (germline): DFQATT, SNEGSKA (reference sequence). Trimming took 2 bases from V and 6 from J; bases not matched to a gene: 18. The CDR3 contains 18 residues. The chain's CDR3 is CSARTSSGQGLIPAEAFF. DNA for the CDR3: TGCAGTGCTAGAACGAGTTCGGGACAGGGGTTAATTCCCGCTGAAGCTTTCTTT.

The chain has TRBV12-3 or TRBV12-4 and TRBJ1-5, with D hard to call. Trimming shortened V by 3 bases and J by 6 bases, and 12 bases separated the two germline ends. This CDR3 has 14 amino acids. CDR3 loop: CASSFTGSGQPQHF. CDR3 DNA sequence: TGTGCCAGCAGTTTCACCGGGTCAGGTCAGCCCCAGCATTTT.

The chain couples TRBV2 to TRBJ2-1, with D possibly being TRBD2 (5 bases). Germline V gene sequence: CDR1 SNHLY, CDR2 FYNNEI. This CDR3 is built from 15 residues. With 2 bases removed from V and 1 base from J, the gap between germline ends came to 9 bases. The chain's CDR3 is CASSERDASYNEQFF. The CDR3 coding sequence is TGTGCCAGCAGTGAACGGGATGCTTCCTACAATGAGCAGTTCTTC.

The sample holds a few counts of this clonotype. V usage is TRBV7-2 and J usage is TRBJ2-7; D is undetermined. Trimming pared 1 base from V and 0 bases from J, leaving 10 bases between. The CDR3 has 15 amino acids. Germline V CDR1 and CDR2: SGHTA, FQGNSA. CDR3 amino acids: CASSLGQQHSYEQYF. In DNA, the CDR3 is TGTGCCAGCAGCTTAGGCCAGCAACACTCCTACGAGCAGTACTTC.

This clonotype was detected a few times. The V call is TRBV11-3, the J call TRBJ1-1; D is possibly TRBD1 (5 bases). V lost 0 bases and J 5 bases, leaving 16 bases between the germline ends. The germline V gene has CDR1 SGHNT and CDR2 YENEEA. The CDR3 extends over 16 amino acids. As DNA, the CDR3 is TGTGCCAGCAGCTTAGACCCCCGGGGGTATTCGACTGAAGCTTTCTTT. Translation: CASSLDPRGYSTEAFF.